This TCR beta chain was sequenced during a study of identical twins. This clonotype has just a few counts. The target antigen is unknown. Findings and caveats of the study: Models underestimated how often monozygotic twins shared out-of-frame TCR alpha.

TCRdb re-analysed the 5' RACE reads in MiXCR, keeping a single row per CDR3 protein. The sample yields some 460,000 distinct CDR3 sequences, 13% to 15% seen once. The ends lost 9 bases at V and 8 bases at J; junction bases unmatched: 5. Germline CDR1 and CDR2: MNHEY and SMNVEV (reference sequence). This CDR3 has 14 residues. The same data also contributed to another study, on yellow fever vaccine responses in identical twins.

The material sequenced was CD4+ T cells sorted from blood. The TCR originated in a young woman in good health. The rearrangement uses TRBV27 and TRBJ2-2; 14 nucleotides line up with TRBD2. The CDR3 DNA is TGTGCCAGTAGACTAGCGGGGGGGCCGGGGGAGCTGTTTTTT. It codes for CASRLAGGPGELFF.